Only one count was recorded for the clone carrying this T cell receptor beta chain. As originally analysed: Nucleated cell counts were estimated from reference gene primer amplification. Here immunoSEQ multiplex PCR was the method, and the copy in TCRdb shows in-frame clones only, minus some. That table gives V, J and clone size, and the DNA gave D and trimming. The sample comprises about 280,000 clones, approximately 86% of which are singletons, and approximately 10% rests with the top ten. This CDR3 spans 14 amino acids. Trimming stripped 0 bases from V and 6 bases from J, with 11 bases between. Germline CDR1 is SGHDT and CDR2 is YYEEEE. The data stem from a study of blood T cell repertoires in COVID-19. Study-wide background: There were acute and convalescent COVID-19 samples, and they came from the United States, Italy and Spain. Nucleic acid was either cDNA or gDNA, and it came from T cells, B-cell-depleted T cells, or PBMCs.

This chain joins TRBV5-6 and TRBJ2-3; D is possibly TRBD2 (5 bases). Sequences were obtained from peripheral blood. This sequence originates from a man aged 40-55 years with active or convalescent COVID-19. The CDR3 sequence is CASSLGTPDDTQYF. The CDR3 nucleotides read TGTGCCAGCAGCTTGGGGACTCCCGACGATACGCAGTATTTT.